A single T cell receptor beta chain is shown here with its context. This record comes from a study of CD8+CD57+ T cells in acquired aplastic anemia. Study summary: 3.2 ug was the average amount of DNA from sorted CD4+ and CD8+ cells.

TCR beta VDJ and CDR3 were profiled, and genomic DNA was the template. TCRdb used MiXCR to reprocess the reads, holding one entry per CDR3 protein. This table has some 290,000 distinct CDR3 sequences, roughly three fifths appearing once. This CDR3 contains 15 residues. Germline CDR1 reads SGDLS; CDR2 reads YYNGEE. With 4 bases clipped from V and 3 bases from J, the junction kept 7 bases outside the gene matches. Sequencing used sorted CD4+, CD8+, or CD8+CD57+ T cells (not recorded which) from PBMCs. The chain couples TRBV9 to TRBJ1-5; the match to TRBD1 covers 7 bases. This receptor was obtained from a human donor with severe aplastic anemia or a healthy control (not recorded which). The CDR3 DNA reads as TGTGCCAGCAGCTTGAGAGGGGGCAACAATCAGCCCCAGCATTTT. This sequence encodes CASSLRGGNNQPQHF.